The next 24 T cell receptor beta chains were all read from a single sample in a study of CD8+CD57+ T cells in acquired aplastic anemia (dated by TCRdb to the late 2010s). Patients chosen for sequencing had shown expansion of CD8+CD57+ cells by flow cytometry. The instrument was an Illumina HiSeq 2000. TCR beta VDJ combination and CDR3 sequence profiling used genomic DNA as the template. TCRdb passed the public sequencing reads through fastp at Q25 and MiXCR, retaining productive beta sequences. Every distinct CDR3 protein forms one entry, paired with its most common genes and DNA. This sample lists 200,000 to 300,000 distinct CDR3 sequences; approximately 86% were detected once. Together, the top ten hold 40% to 55% of the sample. What was sequenced was sorted CD4+, CD8+, or CD8+CD57+ T cells (not recorded which) from PBMCs. The receptors shown here come from a human donor with aplastic anemia.

This chain joins TRBV7-9 and TRBJ1-6; D remains ambiguous. CDR3 size: 14 residues. Trimming took off 5 bases at V and 5 bases at J, with 10 bases between the two ends. CDR1 SEHNR and CDR2 FQNEAQ come from the germline V gene (reference sequence). The CDR3 DNA follows: TGTGCCAGCAGCCGTCCGGCGGATAATTCACCCCTCCACTTT. Its protein is CASSRPADNSPLHF.

This chain links TRBV7-2 with TRBJ1-2; tentatively, D is TRBD1 (5 bases). Per the germline V gene, CDR1 is SGHTA and CDR2 is FQGNSA. Trimming took off 6 bases at V and 8 bases at J, with 19 bases between the two ends. CDR3 length: 14 amino acids. The CDR3 spells CASRGPNGFWGYTF. The CDR3 DNA reads TGTGCCAGCAGGGGACCGAACGGCTTCTGGGGCTACACCTTC.

V and J are TRBV7-8 and TRBJ1-1; TRBD1 matches at 8 bases. There are 17 residues in the CDR3. Germline CDR1 and CDR2: SGHVS and FQNEAQ. The V segment lost 1 base and the J segment 2 bases; nucleotides outside the gene matches: 9. In nucleotides, the CDR3 is TGTGCCAGCAGCTTAGGGGGCGGACAGGGAGGAAACACTGAAGCTTTCTTT. Residues: CASSLGGGQGGNTEAFF. Based on the CDR3 plus reference TRBV7-8 and TRBJ1-1, the full variable domain is GAGVSQSPRYKVAKRGQDVALRCDPISGHVSLFWYQQALGQGPEFLTYFQNEAQLDKSGLPSDRFFAERPEGSVSTLKIQRTQQEDSAVYLCASSLGGGQGGNTEAFFGQGTRLTVV.

The gene calls are TRBV7-2 and TRBJ2-5; 8 nucleotides align to TRBD2. Trimming cost V 11 bases and J 7 bases; bases outside gene matches: 9. CDR1 is SGHTA, CDR2 FQGNSA, per germline. The CDR3 is 12 residues long. The CDR3 spells CAGQGTRATQYF. The CDR3 DNA reads TGTGCCGGCCAGGGGACTAGGGCGACCCAGTACTTC. Using reference TRBV7-2 and TRBJ2-5 for the parts outside the CDR3, the full variable domain is GAGVSQSPSNKVTEKGKDVELRCDPISGHTALYWYRQSLGQGLEFLIYFQGNSAPDKSGLPSDRFSAERTGGSVSTLTIQRTQQEDSAVYLCAGQGTRATQYFGPGTRLLVL.

The V and J genes are TRBV7-3 and TRBJ2-3; D possibly corresponds to TRBD2 (6 bases). Trimming took 1 base from V and 3 from J, leaving 14 bases between them. CDR1 and CDR2 from the germline V gene are SGHTA and FQGTGA. This CDR3 is 16 amino acids long. CDR3 region: CASSLIGREVTDTQYF. In DNA form, the CDR3 reads TGTGCCAGCAGCTTAATTGGCAGGGAGGTTACAGATACGCAGTATTTT.

CDR3: CASSLVPGERVFGFF. DNA for the CDR3: TGTGCCAGCAGCTTAGTACCCGGGGAGCGGGTTTTTGGATTCTTT. The rearrangement links TRBV7-9 to TRBJ1-1, with unresolved D. The V and J ends lost 1 base and 14 bases respectively, with 23 bases between them. Germline V gives CDR1 SEHNR, CDR2 FQNEAQ (reference sequence). This CDR3 has 15 amino acids.

In the case of this clonotype: The junction departs from the called germline gene at one end, perhaps through a read error. The V gene is TRBV7-9, the J gene TRBJ1-1, with a weak D call TRBD1 (5 bases). This CDR3 contains 15 residues. The V gene's germline CDR1 is SEHNR and CDR2 FQNEAQ (reference sequence). The CDR3 spells CTSSFTLTVNTDAFF. In DNA form, the CDR3 reads TGTACCAGCAGCTTTACTCTGACAGTGAACACTGATGCTTTCTTT.

A remark on this clonotype: Relative to the germline gene, one junction end is altered; a read error may explain this. This rearrangement joins TRBV7-6 to TRBJ2-3; 7 bases match TRBD2. This CDR3 is 14 amino acids long. Germline values: CDR1 SGHVS, CDR2 FNYEAQ. The CDR3 reads CASTLGRGPSRANF. As DNA, the CDR3 is TGTGCCAGCACCCTAGGGAGGGGTCCCTCTAGGGCCAATTTT.

As concerns this clonotype: The CDR3 end shows no conserved phenylalanine or tryptophan, and so a read error is likely. The DNA is omitted, as the CDR3 cannot be located on it reliably, and the CDR3 follows TCRdb's listing. The chain employs TRBV7-8 and TRBJ2-1; the table's D gene call, TRBD1, was not cross checked with the DNA. The CDR3 region is 13 residues in length, termini included. Germline V gene lookup returns CDR1 SGHVS and CDR2 FQNEAQ. The CDR3 here is CASSFGAAGTALS.

This clonotype was recorded only once. The junction departs from the called germline gene at one end, perhaps through a read error. The genes are TRBV7-8 and TRBJ2-7; either TRBD1 or TRBD2 may supply D (6 bases each). Germline V lookup: CDR1 SGHVS, CDR2 FQNEAQ. The CDR3 is made up of 14 amino acids. CDR3: CATSFGGLPDKQYF. The DNA for the CDR3 is TGTGCCACCAGCTTCGGGGGCCTACCCGATAAGCAGTACTTC. The full variable domain, its missing parts supplied by reference TRBV7-8 and TRBJ2-7, is GAGVSQSPRYKVAKRGQDVALRCDPISGHVSLFWYQQALGQGPEFLTYFQNEAQLDKSGLPSDRFFAERPEGSVSTLKIQRTQQEDSAVYLCATSFGGLPDKQYFGPGTRLTVT.

CDR3 nucleotide sequence: TGCAGTGCTAGCGCTGCAGGGGGCTGGACTGAAGCTTTCTTT. Its protein is CSASAAGGWTEAFF. The chain joins TRBV20-1 to TRBJ1-1; TRBD1 agrees at 8 bases. Looked up from germline, CDR1 is DFQATT and CDR2 is SNEGSKA (reference sequence). V lost 3 bases and J lost 5; bases outside the gene matches: 8. This CDR3 contains 14 residues.

Details on this clonotype: Being one base from a much bigger clone, this may be a read error. The CDR3 ends on some other residue instead of the conserved phenylalanine or tryptophan, so this is likely a read error. It is unclear where the CDR3 begins or ends on the DNA, so no DNA is shown, and the CDR3 is as TCRdb lists it. The chain employs TRBV7-8 and TRBJ2-1; no DNA check was done on the table's D call, TRBD1. Inclusive of both ends, the CDR3 amounts to 13 amino acids. The germline CDR1 and CDR2 sequences are SGHVS and FQNEAQ. CDR3 residues: CASSSGPDGTALS.

On this clonotype itself: A read error may account for a junction end that differs from germline. V and J are TRBV15 and TRBJ1-4; no definite D call. Germline V lookup: CDR1 LNHNV, CDR2 YYDKDF (reference sequence). The CDR3 length is 14 residues. The CDR3 is CATSGRSEKENLYF. The CDR3, as DNA: TGTGCCACCAGCGGACGCAGCGAGAAAGAAAACCTGTACTTC.

The chain is built from TRBV7-9 and TRBJ1-4, with unresolved D. The CDR3 has 14 amino acids. V lost 0 bases to trimming and J lost 16 bases, with 18 bases between them. The V gene's germline CDR1 is SEHNR and CDR2 FQNEAQ (reference sequence). The CDR3 DNA sequence: TGTGCCAGCAGCTTAGCGGGAAGTAACGAAACGCAGTTTTTT. Its protein is CASSLAGSNETQFF.

This clonotype was recorded a few times. This rearrangement joins TRBV6-5 to TRBJ1-1; 12 bases are a match to TRBD1. Germline CDR1 and CDR2: MNHEY and SVGAGI. This CDR3 region has 12 residues. The DNA for the CDR3 is TGTGAGGGGGACAGGGGGCATACTGAAGCTTTCTTT. It translates to CEGDRGHTEAFF.

Concerning this clonotype: Mismatch with germline at one junction end may stem from a read error. In DNA form, the CDR3 reads TGTGCCAGCGGGGACGCGGGTAAAGATACGAAGTATTTT. It yields the protein CASGDAGKDTKYF. The chain joins TRBV2 to TRBJ2-3; D assignment may be TRBD1 or TRBD2 (5 bases each). The CDR3 contains 13 residues. Germline CDR1 and CDR2: SNHLY and FYNNEI. Based on the CDR3 plus reference TRBV2 and TRBJ2-3, the full variable domain is EPEVTQTPSHQVTQMGQEVILRCVPISNHLYFYWYRQILGQKVEFLVSFYNNEISEKSEIFDDQFSVERPDGSNFTLKIRSTKLEDSAMYFCASGDAGKDTKYFGPGTRLTVL.

Concerning this clonotype: At one end the junction does not follow the germline gene, possibly because of a read error. V is TRBV7-9 and J is TRBJ1-2; D call uncertain. From germline, CDR1 is SEHNR and CDR2 FQNEAQ (reference sequence). The CDR3 has 12 amino acids. CDR3 sequence reads: CASSLAAEGDSF. CDR3 sequence (DNA): TGTGCCAGCAGCTTGGCAGCGGAAGGCGACTCCTTC.

This chain links TRBV5-5 with TRBJ2-7; a weak D match, TRBD1 (5 bases). This CDR3 is built from 13 residues. Trimming removed 4 bases from V and 5 bases from J, with 13 bases in between. In germline, CDR1 is SGHKS, CDR2 YYEKEE (reference sequence). CDR3 sequence (DNA): TGTGCCAGCAGCCCATTTGTGACAGACGAGCAGTACTTC. Its protein product is CASSPFVTDEQYF. Full variable domain (outside the CDR3, taken from reference TRBV5-5 and TRBJ2-7): DAGVTQSPTHLIKTRGQQVTLRCSPISGHKSVSWYQQVLGQGPQFIFQYYEKEERGRGNFPDRFSARQFPNYSSELNVNALLLGDSALYLCASSPFVTDEQYFGPGTRLTVT.

For this clonotype: Lacking the conserved final phenylalanine or tryptophan, this CDR3 likely reflects a read error. No DNA is shown, since the ends of the CDR3 on it are uncertain; the CDR3 is the one TCRdb lists. This chain connects TRBV2 to TRBJ2-1; the table assigns TRBD1, which was not confirmed against the DNA. The CDR3 region is 16 residues in length, termini included. Per germline, CDR1 SNHLY and CDR2 FYNNEI. This CDR3 is CASGHGGTNTQYDDPG.

In regard to this clonotype: One junction end does not reproduce the germline sequence, and a read error may be involved. This chain links TRBV7-2 with TRBJ2-3; tentatively, D is TRBD1 or TRBD2 (5 bases each). The CDR3 consists of 14 residues. Germline-derived CDR1 and CDR2 are SGHTA and FQGNSA. The CDR3 DNA reads as TGTGCCAGCAGCTTAGTTGGCTATCCGGGGTGGGGCAGATTT. Translating gives CASSLVGYPGWGRF. The entire variable domain, with the rest obtained from reference TRBV7-2 and TRBJ2-3, is as follows: GAGVSQSPSNKVTEKGKDVELRCDPISGHTALYWYRQSLGQGLEFLIYFQGNSAPDKSGLPSDRFSAERTGGSVSTLTIQRTQQEDSAVYLCASSLVGYPGWGRFGPGTRLTVL.

The genes are TRBV24-1 and TRBJ2-1, with 13 bases identical to TRBD2. CDR3 length: 14 amino acids. V shed 7 bases and J 9 bases; nucleotides not matched to a gene: 5. Germline CDR1 reads KGHDR; CDR2 reads SFDVKD. CDR3 coding DNA: TGTGCCACCAGGACTAGCGGGAGGCGGGCTGAGCAGTTCTTC. Its translation is CATRTSGRRAEQFF.

This chain joins TRBV20-1 and TRBJ1-1; unclear D gene. V was pared by 4 bases and J by 1 base, with 16 bases between. Germline CDR1 DFQATT, CDR2 SNEGSKA (reference sequence). The CDR3 length is 15 residues. CDR3 DNA: TGCAGTGCTATCGGTTGGGGAGGCAAGAACACTGAAGCTTTCTTT. Translating gives CSAIGWGGKNTEAFF.

This chain links TRBV9 with TRBJ1-1, with D unresolved. The germline V gene encodes CDR1 SGDLS and CDR2 YYNGEE. This CDR3 contains 17 residues. Trimming took off 4 bases at V and 1 base at J, with 20 bases between the two ends. CDR3 DNA sequence: TGTGCCAGCAGCCGGGGTGGGTTACCGACCGCGAACACTGAAGCTTTCTTT. The encoded protein is CASSRGGLPTANTEAFF.

Comments on this clonotype: In this CDR3 the conserved last residue, phenylalanine or tryptophan, is missing, so a read error is likely. Because the CDR3's place on the DNA is in doubt, the DNA is left out and the CDR3 is given as listed by TCRdb. This rearrangement joins TRBV7-8 to TRBJ1-3. The CDR3 is 13 amino acids in total, end residues counted. The germline CDR1 and CDR2 sequences are SGHVS and FQNEAQ. CDR3 amino acids: CASSVAGGNDTQY.